The 29 T cell receptor beta chains below come from one sample, sequenced in a study of blood T cell repertoires in COVID-19 (dated by TCRdb to between 2020 and 2021). Library preparation was by the immunoSEQ multiplex PCR assay. The immuneACCESS repertoire file appears here via TCRdb, limited to in-frame rearrangements. These files lack a portion of the clones; in checked studies, under half of the deficit traces to unresolved V genes, and the cause of the others is not known. For this sample there are 90,000 to 110,000 clones; roughly 85% appear just once. The ten most abundant clones make up around 3.9% of the sample. The sequenced sample was peripheral blood. The source of these receptors is a man over 45 with acute or convalescent COVID-19.

This chain joins TRBV30 and TRBJ1-6; 7 bases fit TRBD1. The CDR3 extends over 14 amino acids. The germline V gene encodes CDR1 GTSNPN and CDR2 SVGIG (reference sequence). V was clipped by 2 bases and J by 13 bases; unmatched bases: 11. This CDR3 reads CAWSPGGTERPLHF. Here the CDR3 DNA reads TGTGCCTGGAGTCCAGGGGGGACAGAACGGCCCCTCCACTTT.

This clone was observed a few times. The chain carries TRBV6-5 and TRBJ1-1; tentative D call: TRBD1 (6 bases). V was pared by 0 bases and J by 8 bases, with 13 bases between. Per the germline V gene, CDR1 is MNHEY and CDR2 is SVGAGI. This CDR3 comprises 14 residues. The CDR3: CASSYSRWTVEAFF. As DNA, the CDR3 is TGTGCCAGCAGTTACTCGAGATGGACAGTAGAAGCTTTCTTT.

The chain links TRBV5-1 to TRBJ1-4; 10 nucleotides line up with TRBD1. V was clipped by 3 bases and J by 8 bases; unmatched bases: 7. Germline V CDR1 and CDR2: SGHRS, YFSETQ. There are 15 residues in the CDR3. The CDR3 nucleotides are TGCGCCAGCAGCTCCACCGGGACAGGGGCCGAAAAACTGTTTTTT. Protein: CASSSTGTGAEKLFF.

This chain uses TRBV28 with TRBJ1-5; D call uncertain. Germline CDR1 MDHEN, CDR2 SYDVKM. The CDR3 is 11 amino acids. V was shortened by 3 bases and J by 11 bases, with 8 bases between the two germline ends. CDR3 bases: TGTGCCAGCAGTTTCCGGGTTGCCCAGCATTTT. It specifies CASSFRVAQHF.

The rearrangement uses TRBV3-1 (or the pseudogene TRBV3-2) and TRBJ1-2; no reliable D call. V lost 0 bases, J lost 1 base, and 12 bases lay in between. Looked up from germline, CDR1 is LGHDT and CDR2 is YNNKEL (reference sequence). The CDR3 runs to 16 residues. The DNA of the CDR3 is TGTGCCAGCAGCCAAGATTTGGCAGCGTTTAACTATGGCTACACCTTC. Translation gives CASSQDLAAFNYGYTF.

In its sample, this clone was seen a few times. The gene calls are TRBV2 and TRBJ2-7; tentative D call: TRBD1 (6 bases). The germline V and J ends were trimmed by 6 bases and 3 bases, with 15 bases remaining between them. In germline, CDR1 is SNHLY, CDR2 FYNNEI. CDR3 size: 14 residues. The CDR3 protein is CASRETQGNYEQYF. The DNA of the CDR3 is TGTGCCAGCAGGGAAACACAGGGAAACTACGAGCAGTACTTC.

This clone occurred once. V and J are TRBV14 and TRBJ2-7, with TRBD1 as a possible D gene (5 bases). This CDR3 region has 16 residues. Trimming pared 1 base from V and 2 bases from J, leaving 15 bases between. The V gene's germline CDR1 is SGHDN and CDR2 FVKESK. The CDR3 protein is CASSQAKRTRPYEQYF. CDR3 bases: TGTGCCAGCAGCCAAGCAAAGAGGACAAGACCCTACGAGCAGTACTTC.

The chain recombines TRBV10-3 with TRBJ1-1; D is uncertain. Germline CDR1 reads ENHRY; CDR2 reads SYGVKD. V lost 3 bases and J 0 bases, leaving 8 bases between the germline ends. This CDR3 has 14 residues. The CDR3 DNA reads TGTGCCATCAGTGACTGGCACATGAACACTGAAGCTTTCTTT. As protein: CAISDWHMNTEAFF.

This chain's CDR3 is CAISDKAGGPGETQYF. The CDR3 nucleotides read TGTGCCATCAGTGATAAAGCGGGAGGGCCGGGTGAGACCCAGTACTTC. The chain combines TRBV10-3 with TRBJ2-5; 10 bases align to TRBD2. In germline, CDR1 is ENHRY, CDR2 SYGVKD. This CDR3 contains 16 residues. V was pared by 3 bases and J by 5 bases, with 9 bases of the junction left unmatched.

V and J are TRBV4-1 and TRBJ2-7; perhaps TRBD2 as D (6 bases). Germline loops: CDR1 MGHRA, CDR2 YSYEKL. The CDR3 loop spans 15 amino acids. The V and J ends lost 1 base and 4 bases respectively, with 14 bases between them. The DNA for the CDR3 is TGCGCCAGCAGCCAAGTCGGGGGATCCTTATACGAGCAGTACTTC. Protein: CASSQVGGSLYEQYF.

The chain has TRBV18 and TRBJ2-7; a weak D match, TRBD1 (6 bases). V dropped 2 bases and J dropped 3 bases, with 8 bases sitting between them. The CDR3 runs to 13 residues. Germline-derived CDR1 and CDR2 are KGHSH and LQKENI. CDR3 sequence: CASSPEQGYEQYF. The CDR3 region has the DNA TGTGCCAGCTCACCAGAACAGGGCTACGAGCAGTACTTC. The entire variable domain, with the rest obtained from reference TRBV18 and TRBJ2-7, is as follows: NAGVMQNPRHLVRRRGQEARLRCSPMKGHSHVYWYRQLPEEGLKFMVYLQKENIIDESGMPKERFSAEFPKEGPSILRIQQVVRGDSAAYFCASSPEQGYEQYFGPGTRLTVT.

This clone was counted between two and nine times. V gene TRBV18 combines with J gene TRBJ2-1; D may be TRBD1 (6 bases). CDR1 and CDR2 from the germline V gene are KGHSH and LQKENI. CDR3 length: 19 residues. V dropped 3 bases and J dropped 4 bases, with 25 bases sitting between them. The CDR3 sequence: CASSPSVLSGLGAYNEQFF. The CDR3, as DNA: TGTGCCAGCTCACCGAGCGTTCTGAGCGGACTGGGGGCTTACAATGAGCAGTTCTTC.

The chain couples TRBV29-1 to TRBJ2-7, with 9 bases lining up with TRBD1. The junction had 8 bases not matched to a gene; V was cut back by 4 bases and J by 4 bases. The CDR3 loop spans 14 amino acids. Germline V gene lookup returns CDR1 SQVTM and CDR2 ANQGSEA. The CDR3 protein is CSVVYGQGRYEQYF. The CDR3 coding sequence is TGCAGCGTTGTATACGGACAGGGGCGGTACGAGCAGTACTTC.

This chain links TRBV30 with TRBJ1-1; D not resolved. Germline V gene lookup returns CDR1 GTSNPN and CDR2 SVGIG (reference sequence). This CDR3 spans 13 amino acids. V lost 2 bases and J 4 bases, leaving 11 bases between the germline ends. DNA of the CDR3: TGTGCCTGGAGTCGGAACGAGGGCACTGAAGCTTTCTTT. Its protein product is CAWSRNEGTEAFF.

The chain couples TRBV6-5 to TRBJ2-3; D not certain. The CDR3 totals 15 residues. Germline-derived CDR1 and CDR2 are MNHEY and SVGAGI. V was trimmed by 5 bases and J by 1 base, leaving 13 bases between them. Here the CDR3 DNA reads TGTGCCAGCAGTCCCTCAACTTTTGGCACAGATACGCAGTATTTT. This sequence encodes CASSPSTFGTDTQYF.

The chain has TRBV5-4 and TRBJ2-3; TRBD2 aligns across 13 bases. The CDR3 has 15 amino acids. V lost 2 bases and J lost 11; bases outside the gene matches: 8. The germline V gene has CDR1 SGHNT and CDR2 YYREEE (reference sequence). The CDR3 sequence is CASSLTSGGEEKQYF. The CDR3 DNA reads TGTGCCAGCAGCTTAACTAGCGGGGGGGAAGAAAAGCAGTATTTT.

The chain couples TRBV5-4 to TRBJ2-2, with 8 nucleotides matching TRBD2. J gave up 1 base and V 1 base, and 3 bases lay outside the gene matches. CDR1 and CDR2 from the germline V gene are SGHNT and YYREEE (reference sequence). This CDR3 has 16 amino acids. The CDR3 sequence: CASSLLRGVNTGELFF. CDR3 coding DNA: TGTGCCAGCAGCTTGTTGCGGGGGGTGAACACCGGGGAGCTGTTTTTT.

The chain combines TRBV19 with TRBJ1-2; D uncertain. The CDR3 covers 15 residues. Germline values: CDR1 LNHDA, CDR2 SQIVND (reference sequence). V dropped 5 bases and J dropped 0 bases, with 13 bases sitting between them. CDR3 amino acids: CASSRSLPSNYGYTF. DNA for the CDR3: TGTGCCAGTAGTCGGAGCCTTCCCTCTAACTATGGCTACACCTTC.

The chain links TRBV7-8 to TRBJ2-1, with TRBD2 matching over 10 bases. Germline CDR1 and CDR2: SGHVS and FQNEAQ. The CDR3 has 15 amino acids. V lost 5 bases, J lost 0 bases, and 1 base stayed unmatched. CDR3 sequence reads: CASSASGSSYNEQFF. CDR3 DNA: TGTGCCAGCAGCGCTAGCGGGAGCTCCTACAATGAGCAGTTCTTC.

The CDR3 protein is CASSKEESVGGEQYF. CDR3 DNA sequence: TGTGCCAGCAGCAAAGAAGAATCGGTAGGGGGCGAGCAGTACTTC. This chain links TRBV21-1 with TRBJ2-7; TRBD1, the table's D call, was not compared with the DNA. TRBV21-1 is designated a pseudogene. The CDR3 covers 15 residues.

The gene calls are TRBV30 and TRBJ2-5; 9 bases map to TRBD2. The CDR3 runs to 14 residues. Germline V lookup: CDR1 GTSNPN, CDR2 SVGIG (reference sequence). V lost 3 bases and J lost 5; bases outside the gene matches: 7. The CDR3 DNA follows: TGTGCCTGGAGGAAACTTAGCGGGGGTGAGACCCAGTACTTC. Encoded protein: CAWRKLSGGETQYF.

J is TRBJ2-1 and V is TRBV10-3, with 7 bases aligning to TRBD1. Germline V gene data show CDR1 as ENHRY and CDR2 as SYGVKD. This CDR3 region has 14 residues. After removal of 11 bases from V and 4 bases from J, the junction contained 11 bases not matched to a gene. CDR3 bases: TGTGCCGCCTCCCGACAGGGCCCTTACAATGAGCAGTTCTTC. This codes for CAASRQGPYNEQFF.

The J gene is TRBJ1-1, the V gene TRBV12-3 or TRBV12-4; 7 bases fit TRBD1. CDR3 length: 13 residues. After removal of 6 bases from V and 2 bases from J, the junction contained 3 bases not matched to a gene. CDR3 residues: CASRWTGNTEAFF. The CDR3 DNA reads as TGTGCCAGCAGGTGGACAGGAAACACTGAAGCTTTCTTT.

The V and J genes are TRBV19 and TRBJ1-5, with D possibly matching TRBD1 (5 bases). V dropped 5 bases and J dropped 0 bases, with 5 bases sitting between them. The CDR3 runs 13 residues. From germline, CDR1 is LNHDA and CDR2 SQIVND (reference sequence). The CDR3 region is CASSDSSNQPQHF. The CDR3 DNA sequence: TGTGCCAGTAGTGACAGTAGCAATCAGCCCCAGCATTTT.

This clone occurred once. The chain combines TRBV27 with TRBJ1-1; 9 nucleotides align to TRBD1. Losses at the gene ends were 4 bases for V and 3 bases for J; bases not matched to a gene: 18. Germline V lookup: CDR1 MNHEY, CDR2 SMNVEV (reference sequence). The CDR3 covers 19 residues. CDR3 nucleotide sequence: TGTGCCAGCAGTTCCGTTTCCGGGACAGGGAGTTTTAAGGACACTGAAGCTTTCTTT. This gives the protein CASSSVSGTGSFKDTEAFF.

The chain couples TRBV19 to TRBJ2-5; TRBD2 is a possible D gene (6 bases). The CDR3 is made up of 16 amino acids. V was clipped by 6 bases and J by 2 bases, with 19 bases between them. Germline V lookup: CDR1 LNHDA, CDR2 SQIVND (reference sequence). The CDR3 region is CASREGKWRGQETQYF. The CDR3 DNA is TGTGCCAGTAGAGAGGGGAAGTGGAGGGGTCAAGAGACCCAGTACTTC.

The rearrangement links TRBV29-1 to TRBJ1-4; D gene ambiguous. V shed 4 bases and J shed 6 bases, with 12 bases lying between them. The germline gives CDR1 SQVTM, CDR2 ANQGSEA. CDR3 length: 13 residues. DNA for the CDR3: TGCAGCGTTGGAGGGAAAGAGGATGAAAAACTGTTTTTT. This encodes CSVGGKEDEKLFF.

The gene calls are TRBV7-8 and TRBJ1-2; D ambiguous. The CDR3 spans 13 residues. The V gene lost 3 bases and the J gene lost 2 bases, with 7 bases spanning the gap. Germline V CDR1 and CDR2: SGHVS, FQNEAQ. The CDR3 nucleotides read TGTGCCAGCAGCTTGACGGAGAACTATGGCTACACCTTC. Translation: CASSLTENYGYTF.

The CDR3: CAWQPVGTPYEQYF. The CDR3 DNA reads TGTGCCTGGCAACCCGTGGGCACCCCCTACGAGCAGTACTTC. The gene calls are TRBV30 and TRBJ2-7; D remains unclear. The CDR3 length is 14 residues. Germline-derived CDR1 and CDR2 are GTSNPN and SVGIG (reference sequence). V lost 5 bases and J lost 2, with 16 bases in between.